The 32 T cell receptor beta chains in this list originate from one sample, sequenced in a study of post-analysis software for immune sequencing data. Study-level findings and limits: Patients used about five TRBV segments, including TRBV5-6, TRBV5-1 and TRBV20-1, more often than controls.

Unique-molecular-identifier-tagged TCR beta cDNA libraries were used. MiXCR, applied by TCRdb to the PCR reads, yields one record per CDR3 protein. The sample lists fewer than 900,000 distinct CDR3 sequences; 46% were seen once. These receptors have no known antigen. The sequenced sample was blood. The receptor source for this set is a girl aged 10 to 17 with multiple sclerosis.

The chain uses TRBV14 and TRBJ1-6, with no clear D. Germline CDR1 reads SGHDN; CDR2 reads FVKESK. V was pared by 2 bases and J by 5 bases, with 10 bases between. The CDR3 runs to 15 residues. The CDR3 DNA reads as TGTGCCAGCAGCCAAAACAAAAACCATAATTCACCCCTCCACTTT. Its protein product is CASSQNKNHNSPLHF.

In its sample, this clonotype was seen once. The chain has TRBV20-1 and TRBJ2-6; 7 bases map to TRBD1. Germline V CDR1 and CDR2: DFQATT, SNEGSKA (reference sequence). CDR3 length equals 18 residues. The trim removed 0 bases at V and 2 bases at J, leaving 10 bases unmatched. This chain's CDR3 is CSARDASKRGPGANVLTF. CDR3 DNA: TGCAGTGCTAGAGATGCCTCAAAAAGGGGGCCTGGGGCCAACGTCCTGACTTTC.

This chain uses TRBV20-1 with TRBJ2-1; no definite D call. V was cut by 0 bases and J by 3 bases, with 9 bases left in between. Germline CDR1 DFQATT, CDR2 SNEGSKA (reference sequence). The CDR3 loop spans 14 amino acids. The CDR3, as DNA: TGCAGTGCTAGAGATGGCGGTTTCTACAATGAGCAGTTCTTC. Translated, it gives CSARDGGFYNEQFF.

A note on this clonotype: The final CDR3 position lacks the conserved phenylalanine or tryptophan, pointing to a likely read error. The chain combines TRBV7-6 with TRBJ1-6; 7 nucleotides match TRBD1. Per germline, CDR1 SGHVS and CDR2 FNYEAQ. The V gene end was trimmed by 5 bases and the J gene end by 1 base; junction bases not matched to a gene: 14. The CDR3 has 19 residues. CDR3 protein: CASSPHQGQGDSYNSPLHL. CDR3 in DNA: TGTGCCAGCAGCCCGCACCAAGGGCAGGGGGATTCCTATAATTCACCCCTCCACTTG.

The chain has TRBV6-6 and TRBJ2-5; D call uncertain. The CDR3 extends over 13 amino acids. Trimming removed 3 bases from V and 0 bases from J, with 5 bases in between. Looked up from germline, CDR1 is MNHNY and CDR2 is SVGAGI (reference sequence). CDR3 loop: CASSYKYQETQYF. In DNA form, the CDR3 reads TGTGCCAGCAGTTATAAATACCAAGAGACCCAGTACTTC.

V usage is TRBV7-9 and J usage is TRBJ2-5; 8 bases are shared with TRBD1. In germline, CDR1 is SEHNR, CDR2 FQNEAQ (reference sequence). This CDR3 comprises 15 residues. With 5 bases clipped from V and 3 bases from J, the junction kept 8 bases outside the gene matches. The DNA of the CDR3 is TGTGCCAGCAGCCGGCGTGGACAGGGTAAAGAGACCCAGTACTTC. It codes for CASSRRGQGKETQYF.

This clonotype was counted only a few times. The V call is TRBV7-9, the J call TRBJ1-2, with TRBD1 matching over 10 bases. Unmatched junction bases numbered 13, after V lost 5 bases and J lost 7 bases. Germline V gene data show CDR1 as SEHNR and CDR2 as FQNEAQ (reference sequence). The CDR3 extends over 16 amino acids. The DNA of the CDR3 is TGTGCCAGCAGCACCTCCGGGACAGGGGCGCCCGCTGGCTACACCTTC. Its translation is CASSTSGTGAPAGYTF.

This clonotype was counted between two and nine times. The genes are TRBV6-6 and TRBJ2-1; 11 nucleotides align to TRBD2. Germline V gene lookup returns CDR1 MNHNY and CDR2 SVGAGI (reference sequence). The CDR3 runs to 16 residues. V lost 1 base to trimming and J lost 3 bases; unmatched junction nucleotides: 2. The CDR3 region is CASSYWGLADYNEQFF. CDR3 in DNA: TGTGCCAGCAGTTACTGGGGACTAGCGGACTACAATGAGCAGTTCTTC.

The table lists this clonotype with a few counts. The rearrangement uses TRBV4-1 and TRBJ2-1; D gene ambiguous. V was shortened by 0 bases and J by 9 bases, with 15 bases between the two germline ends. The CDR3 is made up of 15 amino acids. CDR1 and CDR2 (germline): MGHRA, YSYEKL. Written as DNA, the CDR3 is TGCGCCAGCAGCCAAGATTTGACTCGTATCGGTGAGCAGTTCTTC. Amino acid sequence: CASSQDLTRIGEQFF.

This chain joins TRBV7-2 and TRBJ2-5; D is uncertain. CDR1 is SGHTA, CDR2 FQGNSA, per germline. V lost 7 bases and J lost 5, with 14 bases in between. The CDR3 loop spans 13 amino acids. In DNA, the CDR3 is TGTGCCAGCACCTTCTTAAACGGGGAGACCCAGTACTTC. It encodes CASTFLNGETQYF.

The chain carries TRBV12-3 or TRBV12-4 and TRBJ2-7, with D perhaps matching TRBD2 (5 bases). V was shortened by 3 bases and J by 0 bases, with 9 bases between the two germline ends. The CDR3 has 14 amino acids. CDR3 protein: CASSLGSFSYEQYF. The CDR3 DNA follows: TGTGCCAGCAGTTTGGGGAGTTTCTCCTACGAGCAGTACTTC.

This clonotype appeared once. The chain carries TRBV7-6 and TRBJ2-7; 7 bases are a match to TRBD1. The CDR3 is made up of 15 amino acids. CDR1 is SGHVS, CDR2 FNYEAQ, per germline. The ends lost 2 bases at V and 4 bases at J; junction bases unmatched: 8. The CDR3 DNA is TGTGCCAGCAGCTTACAAGGGGACAGCTTGTACGAGCAGTACTTC. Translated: CASSLQGDSLYEQYF.

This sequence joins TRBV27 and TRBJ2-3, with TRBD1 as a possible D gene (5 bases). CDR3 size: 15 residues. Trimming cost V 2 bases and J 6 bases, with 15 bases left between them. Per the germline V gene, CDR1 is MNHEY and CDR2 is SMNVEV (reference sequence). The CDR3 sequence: CASSLVGPARDTQYF. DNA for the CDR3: TGTGCCAGCAGTTTAGTGGGGCCCGCCAGGGATACGCAGTATTTT.

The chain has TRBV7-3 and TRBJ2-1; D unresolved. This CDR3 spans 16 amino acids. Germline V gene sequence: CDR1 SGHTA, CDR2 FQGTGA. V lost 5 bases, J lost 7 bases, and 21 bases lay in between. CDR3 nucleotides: TGTGCCAGCAGCCCCCCCCCTGGATCTGGGCGGAATGAGCAGTTCTTC. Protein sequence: CASSPPPGSGRNEQFF.

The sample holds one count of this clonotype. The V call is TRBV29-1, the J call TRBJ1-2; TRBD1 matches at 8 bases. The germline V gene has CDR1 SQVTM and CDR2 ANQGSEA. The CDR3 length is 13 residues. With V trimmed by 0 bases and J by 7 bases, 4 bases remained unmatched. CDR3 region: CSVEDQGAGGYTF. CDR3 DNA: TGCAGCGTTGAAGATCAGGGGGCTGGTGGCTACACCTTC.

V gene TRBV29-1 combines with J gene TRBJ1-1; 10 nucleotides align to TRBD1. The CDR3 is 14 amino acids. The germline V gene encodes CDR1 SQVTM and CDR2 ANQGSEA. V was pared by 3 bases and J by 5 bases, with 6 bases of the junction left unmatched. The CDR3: CSVERTGGRTEAFF. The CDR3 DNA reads TGCAGCGTTGAGAGGACAGGGGGGAGAACTGAAGCTTTCTTT. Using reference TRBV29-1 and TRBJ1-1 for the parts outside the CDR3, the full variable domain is SAVISQKPSRDICQRGTSLTIQCQVDSQVTMMFWYRQQPGQSLTLIATANQGSEATYESGFVIDKFPISRPNLTFSTLTVSNMSPEDSSIYLCSVERTGGRTEAFFGQGTRLTVV.

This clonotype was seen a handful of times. Here the CDR3 reads CASSMDRGPYGYTF. CDR3 nucleotide sequence: TGTGCCAGCAGCATGGACAGGGGGCCCTATGGCTACACCTTC. The chain is built from TRBV7-2 and TRBJ1-2, with 11 nucleotides matching TRBD1. The CDR3 runs to 14 residues. Germline lookup yields CDR1 SGHTA and CDR2 FQGNSA. Trimming at V came to 5 bases and at J to 4 bases, leaving 3 bases not matched to a gene.

The CDR3 DNA is TGTGCCAGTCAGGCTGGTTACGAGCAGTACTTC. Its translation is CASQAGYEQYF. V gene TRBV27 combines with J gene TRBJ2-7; D not resolved. V gave up 9 bases and J gave up 4 bases, with 10 bases separating them. The CDR3 has 11 amino acids. From germline, CDR1 is MNHEY and CDR2 SMNVEV (reference sequence).

CDR3: CASSPPIGDTETQYF. CDR3 bases: TGTGCCAGCTCACCACCGATCGGGGATACGGAGACCCAGTACTTC. The chain has TRBV18 and TRBJ2-5, with D perhaps matching TRBD2 (5 bases). This CDR3 is built from 15 residues. The V and J ends lost 0 bases and 5 bases respectively, with 13 bases between them. Germline V gene sequence: CDR1 KGHSH, CDR2 LQKENI.

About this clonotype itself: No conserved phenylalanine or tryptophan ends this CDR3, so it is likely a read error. The CDR3 DNA sequence: TGTGCCAGCAGTTACGAGGCCAGCTCCTACAATGAGCAGTTCTTA. The encoded protein is CASSYEASSYNEQFL. The chain recombines TRBV6-5 with TRBJ2-1; the D is unclear. Trimming took off 2 bases at V and 0 bases at J, with 8 bases between the two ends. CDR1 and CDR2 (germline): MNHEY, SVGAGI. There are 15 residues in the CDR3.

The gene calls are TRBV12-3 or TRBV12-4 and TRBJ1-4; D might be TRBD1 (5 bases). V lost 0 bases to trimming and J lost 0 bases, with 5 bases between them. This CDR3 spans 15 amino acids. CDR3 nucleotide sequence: TGTGCCAGCAGTTTAGCGGGGGCAACTAATGAAAAACTGTTTTTT. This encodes CASSLAGATNEKLFF.

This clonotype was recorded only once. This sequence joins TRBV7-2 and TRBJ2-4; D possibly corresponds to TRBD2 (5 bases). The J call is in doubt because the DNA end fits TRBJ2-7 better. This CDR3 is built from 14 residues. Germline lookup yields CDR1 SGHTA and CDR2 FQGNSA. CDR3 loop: CASSTLGKHYEQYF. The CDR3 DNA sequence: TGTGCCAGCAGCACCCTCGGGAAACACTACGAGCAGTACTTC.

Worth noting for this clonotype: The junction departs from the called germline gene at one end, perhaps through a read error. CDR3 protein: CAGSLSGANSPLHF. For the CDR3, the DNA is TGTGCCGGCAGTTTATCGGGGGCCAATTCACCCCTCCACTTT. The chain employs TRBV12-3 or TRBV12-4 and TRBJ1-6, with TRBD1 as a possible D gene (6 bases). CDR3 size: 14 residues.

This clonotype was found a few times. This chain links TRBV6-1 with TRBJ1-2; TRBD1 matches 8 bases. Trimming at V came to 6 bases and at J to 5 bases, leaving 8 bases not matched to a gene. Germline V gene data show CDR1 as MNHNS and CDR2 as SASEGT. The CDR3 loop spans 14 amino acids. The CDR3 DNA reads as TGTGCCAGCAGCGAGGGGACAGGCTTATATGGCTACACCTTC. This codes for CASSEGTGLYGYTF.

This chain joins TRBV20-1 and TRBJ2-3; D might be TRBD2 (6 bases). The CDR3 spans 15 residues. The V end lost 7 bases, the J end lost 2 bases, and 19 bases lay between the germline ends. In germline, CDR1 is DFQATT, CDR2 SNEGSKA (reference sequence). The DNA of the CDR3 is TGCAGTGGGGGTCGGATAGCGGTAAACACAGATACGCAGTATTTT. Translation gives CSGGRIAVNTDTQYF.

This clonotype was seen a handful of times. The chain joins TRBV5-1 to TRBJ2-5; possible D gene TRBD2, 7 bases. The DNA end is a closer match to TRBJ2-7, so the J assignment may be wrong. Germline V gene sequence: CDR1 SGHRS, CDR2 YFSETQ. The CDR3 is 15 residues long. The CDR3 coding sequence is TGCGCCAGCAGCTTGGATTCGGGGGGCGGTTACGAGCAGTACTTC. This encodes CASSLDSGGGYEQYF.

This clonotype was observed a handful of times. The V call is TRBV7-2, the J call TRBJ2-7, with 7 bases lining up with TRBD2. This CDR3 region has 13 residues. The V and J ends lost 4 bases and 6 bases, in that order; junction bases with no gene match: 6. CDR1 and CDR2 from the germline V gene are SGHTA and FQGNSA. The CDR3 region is CASSSAGRVEQYF. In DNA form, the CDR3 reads TGTGCCAGCAGCTCCGCGGGGAGGGTCGAGCAGTACTTC.

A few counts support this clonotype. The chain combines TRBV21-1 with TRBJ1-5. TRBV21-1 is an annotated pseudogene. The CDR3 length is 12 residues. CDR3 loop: CASSKGASAQHF. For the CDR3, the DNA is TGTGCCAGCAGCAAAGGGGCATCGGCCCAGCATTTT.

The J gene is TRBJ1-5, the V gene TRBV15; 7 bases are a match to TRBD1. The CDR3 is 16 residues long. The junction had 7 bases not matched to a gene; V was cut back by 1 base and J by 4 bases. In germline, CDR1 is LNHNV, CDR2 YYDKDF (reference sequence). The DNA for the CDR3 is TGTGCCACCAGCAGAGCCCGGACAGGAGGGAATCAGCCCCAGCATTTT. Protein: CATSRARTGGNQPQHF.

In DNA form, the CDR3 reads TGTGCCAGCAGCATAGGCAAGACTCAGTACTTC. Translating gives CASSIGKTQYF. V is TRBV12-3 or TRBV12-4 and J is TRBJ2-4, with D hard to call. The V and J ends lost 6 bases and 12 bases respectively, with 12 bases between them. This CDR3 is built from 11 residues.

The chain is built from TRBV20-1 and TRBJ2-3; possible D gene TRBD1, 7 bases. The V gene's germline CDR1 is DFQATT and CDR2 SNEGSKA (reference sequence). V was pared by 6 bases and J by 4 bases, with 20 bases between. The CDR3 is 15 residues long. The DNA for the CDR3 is TGCAGTGCCCGGGCCCCGGGACAGCGGGCAGATACGCAGTATTTT. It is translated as CSARAPGQRADTQYF.

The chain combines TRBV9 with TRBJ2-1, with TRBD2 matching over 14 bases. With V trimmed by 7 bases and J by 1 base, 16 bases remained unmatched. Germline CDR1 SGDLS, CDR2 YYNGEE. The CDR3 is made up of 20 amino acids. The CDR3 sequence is CASGDPGTSGRVGSYNEQFF. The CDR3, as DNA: TGTGCCAGCGGAGACCCTGGGACTAGCGGGAGAGTAGGGTCCTACAATGAGCAGTTCTTC.